This is a list of T cell receptor beta chains from one sample in a study of OX40 agonist ivuxolimab in advanced cancers. Data came from immunoSEQ multiplex PCR; TCRdb stores just in-frame clones and leaves some out. The sample carries approximately 70,000 clones, 60% to 80% recorded once. Sequences were derived from CD4+ or CD8+ T cells sorted from blood, sampled in a trial of the OX40 agonist ivuxolimab. The receptors come from an adult with an advanced solid tumor such as melanoma, head and neck, liver or kidney cancer. CDR3s include the opening cysteine and the closing phenylalanine or tryptophan. A D gene is named only where the DNA matches it firmly. A row's size may be missing; if present it is once, few, many or a size class.

length,D,size,J,V,CDR3,DNA
16,-,-,TRBJ1-1,TRBV7-3,CASSLSRGVGNTEAFF,TGTGCCAGCAGCTTAAGTCGCGGGGTTGGGAACACTGAAGCTTTCTTT
11,-,-,TRBJ1-1,TRBV20-1,CSAHKETEAFF,TGCAGTGCTCACAAAGAGACTGAAGCTTTCTTT
14,TRBD1,-,TRBJ1-4,TRBV4-1,CASRRTGTYEKLFF,TGCGCCAGCAGGCGGACAGGAACCTATGAAAAACTGTTTTTT
16,TRBD2,-,TRBJ2-1,TRBV5-1,CASSLGSSGPGNEQFF,TGCGCCAGCAGCTTGGGATCTAGCGGGCCCGGTAATGAGCAGTTCTTC
19,-,once,TRBJ2-7,TRBV4-1,CASSQGPTLRGVIWYEQYF,TGCGCCAGCAGCCAAGGCCCTACCCTCAGGGGTGTAATTTGGTACGAGCAGTACTTC
11,-,-,TRBJ1-1,TRBV28,CASRDTGEAFF,TGTGCCAGCAGGGACACGGGTGAAGCTTTCTTT
13,-,-,TRBJ1-4,TRBV18,CASSDRPGEKLFF,TGTGCCAGCTCGGACAGACCGGGGGAAAAACTGTTTTTT
14,-,-,TRBJ1-2,TRBV10-2,CASSESYQFSGYTF,TGCGCCAGCAGTGAGTCTTATCAGTTTAGTGGCTACACCTTC
15,TRBD2,-,TRBJ2-7,TRBV6-6,CASSYSGGTPYEQYF,TGTGCCAGCAGTTACTCGGGGGGGACTCCCTACGAGCAGTACTTC
13,TRBD1,-,TRBJ2-5,TRBV29-1,CSVPGTGRETQYF,TGCAGCGTGCCCGGGACAGGGAGAGAGACCCAGTACTTC
14,-,once,TRBJ2-7,TRBV4-1,CASSPFGAGYEQYF,-
15,-,many,TRBJ1-5,TRBV2,CASSEAGGSNQPQHF,TGTGCCAGCAGTGAAGCTGGAGGGAGCAATCAGCCCCAGCATTTT
12,-,-,TRBJ1-1,TRBV18,CASSPDRTEAFF,TGTGCCAGCTCCCCCGACAGGACTGAAGCTTTCTTT
15,-,-,TRBJ2-7,TRBV4-2,CASSQDTGGTYEQYF,TGTGCCAGCAGCCAAGATACTGGGGGGACGTACGAGCAGTACTTC
13,-,-,TRBJ1-5,TRBV6-6,CASRAVGDQPQHF,TGTGCCAGCAGGGCCGTTGGGGATCAGCCCCAGCATTTT
13,-,-,TRBJ2-1,TRBV7-8,CASSLQMNNEQFF,TGTGCCAGCAGCTTACAAATGAACAATGAGCAGTTCTTC
15,TRBD1,once,TRBJ2-5,TRBV15,CATSRDRDRGREQYF,TGTGCCACCAGCAGAGACCGGGACAGGGGAAGGGAGCAGTACTTC
14,TRBD1,once,TRBJ2-4,TRBV4-1,CASSQPGTANIQYF,TGCGCCAGCAGCCAACCCGGGACAGCGAACATTCAGTACTTC
12,-,-,TRBJ1-2,TRBV29-1,CSVFRVGHGYTF,TGCAGCGTATTCAGGGTTGGGCATGGCTACACCTTC
13,-,-,TRBJ2-5,TRBV15,CATSSDSRETQYF,TGTGCCACCAGCAGCGACAGTAGGGAGACCCAGTACTTC
12,-,-,TRBJ2-6,TRBV30,CAWETGANVLTF,TGTGCCTGGGAGACTGGGGCCAACGTCCTGACTTTC
15,-,-,TRBJ2-3,TRBV5-5,CASSPQASQTDTQYF,TGTGCCAGCAGCCCACAGGCGTCCCAGACAGATACGCAGTATTTT
15,-,-,TRBJ1-1,TRBV30,CAWRYRISGYTEAFF,TGTGCCTGGAGGTACAGGATTTCGGGTTACACTGAAGCTTTCTTT
19,-,-,TRBJ2-5,TRBV21-1,CASSSATSGAGRYQETQYF,TGTGCCAGCTCCTCGGCTACTAGCGGGGCGGGTCGGTACCAAGAGACCCAGTACTTC
15,TRBD2,-,TRBJ2-3,TRBV9,CASSVVAGVGDTQYF,TGTGCCAGCAGCGTAGTAGCGGGCGTGGGAGATACGCAGTATTTT
15,-,-,TRBJ2-1,TRBV11-2,CASSRGGDAYNEQFF,TGTGCCAGCAGCCGTGGCGGTGACGCTTACAATGAGCAGTTCTTC
14,-,-,TRBJ2-3,TRBV18,CASSPSTSTDTQYF,TGTGCCAGCTCACCGTCTACTAGCACAGATACGCAGTATTTT
18,TRBD2,-,TRBJ2-1,TRBV4-1,CASSQEIGTSGDNNEQFF,TGCGCCAGCAGCCAAGAAATCGGGACTAGCGGGGACAACAATGAGCAGTTCTTC
14,TRBD2,-,TRBJ2-1,TRBV5-6,CASSFTGGHDEQFF,TGTGCCAGCAGCTTTACGGGAGGGCACGATGAGCAGTTCTTC
19,TRBD1,few,TRBJ1-2,TRBV13,CASSLEGRAGTAIDYGYTF,TGTGCCAGCAGTTTGGAGGGGAGAGCCGGGACAGCGATTGACTATGGCTACACCTTC
15,TRBD1,-,TRBJ2-2,TRBV6-5,CASSPGQLNTGELFF,TGTGCCAGCAGTCCGGGACAGCTGAACACCGGGGAGCTGTTTTTT
13,-,-,TRBJ1-2,TRBV28,CASSPQAHYGYTF,TGTGCCAGCAGTCCCCAGGCCCACTATGGCTACACCTTC
15,TRBD2,-,TRBJ2-2,TRBV7-8,CASSFGGGEAGELFF,TGTGCCAGCAGCTTTGGCGGGGGGGAAGCCGGGGAGCTGTTTTTT
14,-,once,TRBJ1-2,TRBV18,CASSPSVVEGGYTF,TGTGCCAGCTCACCCTCGGTCGTAGAGGGTGGCTACACCTTC
16,TRBD1,-,TRBJ2-7,TRBV4-1,CASSQGRTGGLSEQYF,TGCGCCAGCAGCCAAGGGCGGACAGGGGGCCTGAGCGAGCAGTACTTC
14,TRBD1,-,TRBJ1-2,TRBV28,CASTLRDSLGGYTF,TGTGCCAGCACTCTCCGGGACAGCCTAGGGGGCTACACCTTC
12,-,-,TRBJ2-5,TRBV11-3,CASTRGGETQYF,TGTGCCAGCACCAGAGGGGGGGAGACCCAGTACTTC
14,TRBD2,-,TRBJ2-3,TRBV7-3,CASSLGTSSDTQYF,TGTGCCAGCAGCTTGGGGACTAGTTCAGATACGCAGTATTTT
12,-,-,TRBJ1-2,TRBV5-1,CASSLDNYGYTF,TGCGCCAGCAGCTTGGACAACTATGGCTACACCTTC
15,-,-,TRBJ1-5,TRBV5-5,CASSKQGLGNQPQHF,TGTGCCAGCAGCAAACAGGGCCTCGGGAATCAGCCCCAGCATTTT
12,-,-,TRBJ2-1,TRBV4-1,CASSHPNNEQFF,TGCGCCAGCAGCCATCCGAACAATGAGCAGTTCTTC
14,TRBD1,-,TRBJ1-2,TRBV5-1,CASSTGQGTYGYTF,TGCGCCAGCAGCACCGGACAGGGGACCTATGGCTACACCTTC
16,-,-,TRBJ2-1,TRBV27,CASSLRAGRPWNEQFF,TGTGCCAGCAGTTTACGGGCGGGACGGCCGTGGAATGAGCAGTTCTTC